A single sample gave rise to the 11 T cell receptor beta chains below, sequenced in a study of patients and donors after allogeneic stem cell transplantation. TCRdb reprocessed the RT-PCR reads via MiXCR and lists one record per CDR3 protein. The sample lists more than 850,000 distinct CDR3 sequences, more than 15% seen once, with approximately 5.9% in the top ten. The sample was blood, either unsorted or a sorted T cell fraction (not recorded which). These receptors originate from a human donor who was either an allogeneic HSCT recipient or a stem cell or donor lymphocyte infusion donor (not recorded which). It is not recorded whose cells these are; they may come from a transplant donor.

This clonotype has more than one count but fewer than ten. The genes are TRBV4-3 and TRBJ1-5; D is unresolved. CDR1 LGHNA and CDR2 YSLEER come from the germline V gene. The V end was cut by 0 bases, the J end by 5 bases, with 11 bases between. The CDR3 runs to 15 residues. The CDR3 nucleotides read TGCGCCAGCAGCCAAGATGCCGGTAGGGATCAGCCCCAGCATTTT. Its translation is CASSQDAGRDQPQHF.

The chain has TRBV7-2 and TRBJ2-3; weak D call: TRBD1 (6 bases). V lost 4 bases, J lost 2 bases, and 10 bases lay in between. From germline, CDR1 is SGHTA and CDR2 FQGNSA. The CDR3 is 14 residues long. The CDR3 nucleotides read TGTGCCAGCAGCTCGGGACAATTCACAGATACGCAGTATTTT. Translating it yields CASSSGQFTDTQYF.

This clonotype was found many times. This chain connects TRBV5-1 to TRBJ1-1; 7 nucleotides line up with TRBD1. This CDR3 is 12 amino acids long. In germline, CDR1 is SGHRS, CDR2 YFSETQ. V trimming: 4 bases; J trimming: 8 bases; junction bases outside the gene matches: 5. DNA of the CDR3: TGCGCCAGCAGCGCGACAGGGATAGAAGCTTTCTTT. This codes for CASSATGIEAFF.

The sample holds many counts of this clonotype. The chain links TRBV12-3 or TRBV12-4 to TRBJ1-1; D is ambiguous. The CDR3 consists of 11 residues. V dropped 3 bases and J dropped 6 bases, with 5 bases sitting between them. The CDR3 DNA follows: TGTGCCAGCAGTTTTCGACCTGAAGCTTTCTTT. Residues: CASSFRPEAFF.

The gene calls are TRBV20-1 and TRBJ1-2; a weak D match, TRBD1 (5 bases). Germline assignment: CDR1 DFQATT and CDR2 SNEGSKA (reference sequence). V gave up 4 bases and J gave up 4 bases, with 7 bases separating them. This CDR3 comprises 11 residues. DNA of the CDR3: TGCAGTGCTACAGGGAGCTATGGCTACACCTTC. Residues: CSATGSYGYTF.

J is TRBJ2-7 and V is TRBV20-1, with D possibly being TRBD2 (5 bases). The CDR3 loop spans 14 amino acids. V lost 5 bases, J lost 2 bases, and 16 bases lay in between. Looked up from germline, CDR1 is DFQATT and CDR2 is SNEGSKA (reference sequence). The DNA for the CDR3 is TGCAGTGCTCCCCGGGGTGCGAAGCCCTACGAGCAGTACTTC. Translated: CSAPRGAKPYEQYF.

The J gene is TRBJ2-1, the V gene TRBV14; 7 positions match TRBD1. Germline-derived CDR1 and CDR2 are SGHDN and FVKESK. V shed 3 bases and J 7 bases; nucleotides not matched to a gene: 15. This CDR3 has 17 residues. As DNA, the CDR3 is TGTGCCAGCAGCCAGGCCAGGGGGAATGGTCCGAGGAATGAGCAGTTCTTC. The encoded protein is CASSQARGNGPRNEQFF.

V usage is TRBV29-1 and J usage is TRBJ2-4, with a possible D match to TRBD1 (6 bases). Germline V gene lookup returns CDR1 SQVTM and CDR2 ANQGSEA. The CDR3 covers 12 residues. Trimming stripped 8 bases from V and 12 bases from J, with 20 bases between. Here the CDR3 DNA reads TGCAGCATACGGACAGAATGGGCGACTCAGTACTTC. Translation: CSIRTEWATQYF.

The V and J genes are TRBV29-1 and TRBJ1-5; weak D call: TRBD1 (5 bases). The ends were cut back, 6 bases at V and 5 bases at J, with 8 bases in the middle. The CDR3 covers 11 residues. Germline CDR1 and CDR2: SQVTM and ANQGSEA. CDR3 coding DNA: TGCAGCGTCGGGGGAGATCAGCCCCAGCATTTT. It yields the protein CSVGGDQPQHF.

This clonotype was picked up a small number of times. The chain carries TRBV5-1 and TRBJ2-1, with 13 bases fitting TRBD2. The V and J ends lost 4 bases and 7 bases, in that order; junction bases with no gene match: 11. The CDR3 runs 17 residues. CDR1 is SGHRS, CDR2 YFSETQ, per germline. The CDR3 region is CASSRTGTSGTENEQFF. CDR3 coding DNA: TGCGCCAGCAGCCGCACCGGGACTAGCGGGACCGAAAATGAGCAGTTCTTC. The variable domain in full, with the rest retrieved from reference TRBV5-1 and TRBJ2-1, is KAGVTQTPRYLIKTRGQQVTLSCSPISGHRSVSWYQQTPGQGLQFLFEYFSETQRNKGNFPGRFSGRQFSNSRSEMNVSTLELGDSALYLCASSRTGTSGTENEQFFGPGTRLTVL.

In this sample, this clonotype turned up a few times. The chain recombines TRBV10-3 with TRBJ1-4; D ambiguous. Germline CDR1 ENHRY, CDR2 SYGVKD. V lost 3 bases and J lost 8, with 16 bases in between. This CDR3 is 15 amino acids long. As DNA, the CDR3 is TGTGCCATCAGTGAATTTGGGGTTTGGAAGGAAAAACTGTTTTTT. The encoded protein is CAISEFGVWKEKLFF.